Listed here is a single T cell receptor beta chain. Germline assignment: CDR1 MRHNA and CDR2 SNTAGT. The CDR3 contains 10 residues. The ends were cut back, 6 bases at V and 11 bases at J, with 11 bases in the middle. The participants were between about 18 and 90 years old and came from under 25 US areas. The data derive from a study of blood T cell repertoires in COVID-19. Authors' methods: Estimation of nucleated cell counts was performed using reference gene primer amplification. Generated by immunoSEQ multiplex PCR, the TCRdb table keeps only in-frame clones and is missing some. D and trimming come from the DNA, and the V and J calls and clone size come from that table. The repertoire consists of hundreds of thousands of clones, with about 80% occurring once and the leading ten covering roughly 4%.

Sequencing was carried out using PBMCs or T cells enriched from blood (not recorded which). The chain recombines TRBV6-4 with TRBJ2-7; TRBD1 is a possible D gene (5 bases). This TCR derives from a young man with acute COVID-19. CDR3 protein: CASRSGWEYV. The CDR3 DNA sequence: TGTGCCAGCAGATCAGGGTGGGAGTACGTC.